This T cell receptor (beta chain) was obtained from a study of siplizumab effects on memory and regulatory T cells. Clones were read by immunoSEQ multiplex PCR, and TCRdb kept only the in-frame ones, dropping some. The sample shows about 100,000 clones, roughly 92% of them seen only once. The V gene's germline CDR1 is SNHLY and CDR2 FYNNEI. V was pared by 6 bases and J by 1 base, with 9 bases between. There are 13 residues in the CDR3. The sample consisted of Tregs sorted from blood. The sequence came from a human donor in good health. The gene calls are TRBV2 and TRBJ1-1, with no clear D. The CDR3 coding sequence is TGTGCCAGCAGGGAGGTCAGGAACACTGAAGCTTTCTTT. Its translation is CASREVRNTEAFF.